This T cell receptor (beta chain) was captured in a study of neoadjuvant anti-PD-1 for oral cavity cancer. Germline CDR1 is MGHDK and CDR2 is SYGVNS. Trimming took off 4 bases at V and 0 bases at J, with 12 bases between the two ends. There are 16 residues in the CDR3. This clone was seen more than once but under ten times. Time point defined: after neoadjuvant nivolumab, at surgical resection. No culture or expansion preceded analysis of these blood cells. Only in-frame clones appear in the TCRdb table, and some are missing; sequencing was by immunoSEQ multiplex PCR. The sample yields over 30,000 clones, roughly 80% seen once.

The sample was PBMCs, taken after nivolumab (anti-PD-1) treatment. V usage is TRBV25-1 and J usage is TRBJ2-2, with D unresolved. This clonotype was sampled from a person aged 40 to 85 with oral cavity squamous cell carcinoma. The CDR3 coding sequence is TGTGCCAGCAGTGCCCCCGGCAGGTCGAACACCGGGGAGCTGTTTTTT. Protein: CASSAPGRSNTGELFF.